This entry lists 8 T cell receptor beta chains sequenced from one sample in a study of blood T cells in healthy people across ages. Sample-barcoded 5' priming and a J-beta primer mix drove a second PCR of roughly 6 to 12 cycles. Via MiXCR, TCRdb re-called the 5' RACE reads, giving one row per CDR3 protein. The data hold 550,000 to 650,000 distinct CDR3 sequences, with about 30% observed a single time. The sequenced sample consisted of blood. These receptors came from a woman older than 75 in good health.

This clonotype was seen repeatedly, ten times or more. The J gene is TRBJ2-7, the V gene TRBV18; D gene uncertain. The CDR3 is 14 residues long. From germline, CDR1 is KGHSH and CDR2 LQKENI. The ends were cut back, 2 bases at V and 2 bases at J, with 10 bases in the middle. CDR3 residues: CASSPGSHTYEQYF. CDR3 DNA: TGTGCCAGCTCACCAGGCTCCCACACCTACGAGCAGTACTTC.

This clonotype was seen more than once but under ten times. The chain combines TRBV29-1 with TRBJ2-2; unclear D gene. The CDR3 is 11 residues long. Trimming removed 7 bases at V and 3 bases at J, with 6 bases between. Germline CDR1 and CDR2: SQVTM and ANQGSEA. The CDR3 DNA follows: TGCAGCGCCCGGGACACCGGGGAGCTGTTTTTT. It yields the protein CSARDTGELFF.

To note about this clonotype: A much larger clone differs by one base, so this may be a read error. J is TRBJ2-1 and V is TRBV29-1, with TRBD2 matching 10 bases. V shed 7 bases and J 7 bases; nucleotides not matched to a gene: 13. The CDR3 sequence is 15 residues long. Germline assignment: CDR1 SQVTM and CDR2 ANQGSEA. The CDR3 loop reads CSAEGGRTSGNEQFF. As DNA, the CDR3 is TGCAGCGCTGAGGGGGGGAGGACTAGCGGTAATGAGCAGTTCTTC.

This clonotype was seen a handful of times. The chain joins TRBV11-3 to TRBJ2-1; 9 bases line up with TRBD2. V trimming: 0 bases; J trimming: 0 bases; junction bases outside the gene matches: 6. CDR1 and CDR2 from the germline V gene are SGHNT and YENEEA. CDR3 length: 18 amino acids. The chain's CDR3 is CASSLDGGGGTSYNEQFF. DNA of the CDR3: TGTGCCAGCAGCTTAGACGGCGGGGGGGGGACCTCCTACAATGAGCAGTTCTTC.

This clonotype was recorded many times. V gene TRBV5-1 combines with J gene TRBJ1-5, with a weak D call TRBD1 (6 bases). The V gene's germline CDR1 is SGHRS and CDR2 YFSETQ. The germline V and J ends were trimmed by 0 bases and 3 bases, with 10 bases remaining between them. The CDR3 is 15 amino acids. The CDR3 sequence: CASSLEGVDNQPQHF. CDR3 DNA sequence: TGCGCCAGCAGCTTGGAGGGGGTAGACAATCAGCCCCAGCATTTT.

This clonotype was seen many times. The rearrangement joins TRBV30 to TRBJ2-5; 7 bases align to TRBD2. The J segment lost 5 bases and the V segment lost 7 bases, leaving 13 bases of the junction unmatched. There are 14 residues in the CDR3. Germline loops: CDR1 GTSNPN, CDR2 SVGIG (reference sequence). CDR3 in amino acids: CALGVAGGFETQYF. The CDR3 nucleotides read TGTGCCTTAGGGGTAGCGGGCGGTTTCGAGACCCAGTACTTC.

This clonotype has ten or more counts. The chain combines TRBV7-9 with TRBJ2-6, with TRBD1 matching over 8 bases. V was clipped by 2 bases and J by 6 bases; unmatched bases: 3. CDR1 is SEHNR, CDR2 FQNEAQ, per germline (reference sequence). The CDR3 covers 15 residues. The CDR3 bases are TGTGCCAGCAGCTTACGGACAGGGATGGCCAACGTCCTGACTTTC. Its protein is CASSLRTGMANVLTF. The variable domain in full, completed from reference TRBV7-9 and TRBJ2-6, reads DTGVSQNPRHKITKRGQNVTFRCDPISEHNRLYWYRQTLGQGPEFLTYFQNEAQLEKSRLLSDRFSAERPKGSFSTLEIQRTEQGDSAMYLCASSLRTGMANVLTFGAGSRLTVL.

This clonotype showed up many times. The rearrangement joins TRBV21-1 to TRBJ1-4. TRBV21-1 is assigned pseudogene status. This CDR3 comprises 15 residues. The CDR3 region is CASSSPWRAGEKLFF. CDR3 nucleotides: TGTGCCAGCAGCAGCCCATGGAGGGCGGGTGAAAAACTGTTTTTT.